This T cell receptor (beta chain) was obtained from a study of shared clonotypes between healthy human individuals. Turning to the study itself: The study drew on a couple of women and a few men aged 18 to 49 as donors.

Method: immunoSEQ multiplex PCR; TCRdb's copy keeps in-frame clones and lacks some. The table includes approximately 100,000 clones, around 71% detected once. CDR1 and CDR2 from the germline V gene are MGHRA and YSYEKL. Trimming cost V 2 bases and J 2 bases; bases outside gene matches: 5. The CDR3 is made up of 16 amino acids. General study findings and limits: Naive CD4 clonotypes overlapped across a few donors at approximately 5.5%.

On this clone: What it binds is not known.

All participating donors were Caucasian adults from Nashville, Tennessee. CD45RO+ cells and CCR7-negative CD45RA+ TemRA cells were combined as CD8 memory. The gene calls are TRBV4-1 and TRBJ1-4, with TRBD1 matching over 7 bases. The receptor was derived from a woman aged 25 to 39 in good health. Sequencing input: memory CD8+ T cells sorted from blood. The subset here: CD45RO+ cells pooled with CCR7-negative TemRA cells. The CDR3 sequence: CASSQPTGATNEKLFF. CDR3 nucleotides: TGCGCCAGCAGCCAACCAACAGGGGCCACTAATGAAAAACTGTTTTTT.